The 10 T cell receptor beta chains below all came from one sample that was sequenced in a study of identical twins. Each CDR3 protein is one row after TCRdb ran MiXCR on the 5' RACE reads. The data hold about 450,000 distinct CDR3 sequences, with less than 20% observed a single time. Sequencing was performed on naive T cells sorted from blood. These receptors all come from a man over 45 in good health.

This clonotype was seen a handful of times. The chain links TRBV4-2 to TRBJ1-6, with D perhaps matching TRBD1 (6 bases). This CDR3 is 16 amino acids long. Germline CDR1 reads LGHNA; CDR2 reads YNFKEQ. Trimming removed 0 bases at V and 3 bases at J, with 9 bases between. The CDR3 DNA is TGTGCCAGCAGCCAAGACCCGACAGGCTATAATTCACCCCTCCACTTT. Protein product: CASSQDPTGYNSPLHF.

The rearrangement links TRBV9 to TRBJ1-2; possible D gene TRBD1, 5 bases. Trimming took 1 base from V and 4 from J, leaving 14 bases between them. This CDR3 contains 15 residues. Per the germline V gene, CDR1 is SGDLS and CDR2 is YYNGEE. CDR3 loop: CASSVQGSTFYGYTF. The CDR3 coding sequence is TGTGCCAGCAGCGTACAGGGCAGCACCTTCTATGGCTACACCTTC. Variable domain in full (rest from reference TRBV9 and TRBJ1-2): DSGVTQTPKHLITATGQRVTLRCSPRSGDLSVYWYQQSLDQGLQFLIQYYNGEERAKGNILERFSAQQFPDLHSELNLSSLELGDSALYFCASSVQGSTFYGYTFGSGTRLTVV.

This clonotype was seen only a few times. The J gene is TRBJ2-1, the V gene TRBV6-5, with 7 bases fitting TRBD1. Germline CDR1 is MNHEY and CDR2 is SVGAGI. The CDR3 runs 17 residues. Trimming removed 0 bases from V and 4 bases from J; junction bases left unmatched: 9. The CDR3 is CASSYSGQTLIYNEQFF. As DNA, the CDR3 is TGTGCCAGCAGTTACTCGGGACAGACGTTAATTTACAATGAGCAGTTCTTC.

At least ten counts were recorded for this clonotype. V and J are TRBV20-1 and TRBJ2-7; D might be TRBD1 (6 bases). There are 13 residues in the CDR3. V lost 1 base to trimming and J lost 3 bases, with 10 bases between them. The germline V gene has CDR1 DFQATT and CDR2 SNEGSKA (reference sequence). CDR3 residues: CSARGGQYYEQYF. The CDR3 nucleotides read TGCAGTGCTAGAGGGGGGCAATACTACGAGCAGTACTTC.

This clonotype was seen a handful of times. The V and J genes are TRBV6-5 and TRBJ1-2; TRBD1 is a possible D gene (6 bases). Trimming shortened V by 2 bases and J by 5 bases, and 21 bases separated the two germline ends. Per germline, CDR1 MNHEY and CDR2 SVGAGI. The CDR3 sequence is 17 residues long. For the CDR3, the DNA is TGTGCCAGCAGTTACCTAAAACAGGGAAGATACGAGTATGGCTACACCTTC. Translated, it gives CASSYLKQGRYEYGYTF.

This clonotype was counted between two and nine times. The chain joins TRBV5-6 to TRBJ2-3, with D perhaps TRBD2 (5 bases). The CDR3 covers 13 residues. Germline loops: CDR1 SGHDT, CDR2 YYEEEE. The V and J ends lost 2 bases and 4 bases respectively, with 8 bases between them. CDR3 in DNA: TGTGCCAGCAGCTTTCAGGAGGCAGATACGCAGTATTTT. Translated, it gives CASSFQEADTQYF. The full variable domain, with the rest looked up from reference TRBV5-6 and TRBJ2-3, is DAGVTQSPTHLIKTRGQQVTLRCSPKSGHDTVSWYQQALGQGPQFIFQYYEEEERQRGNFPDRFSGHQFPNYSSELNVNALLLGDSALYLCASSFQEADTQYFGPGTRLTVL.

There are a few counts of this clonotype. CDR3 DNA sequence: TGTGCCACCAGTGATTTTCCGGGCCACCAAGAGACCCAGTACTTC. Amino acids: CATSDFPGHQETQYF. The rearrangement links TRBV24-1 to TRBJ2-5; D ambiguous. Germline V CDR1 and CDR2: KGHDR, SFDVKD. The CDR3 runs 15 residues. Trimming removed 1 base from V and 0 bases from J, with 8 bases in between.

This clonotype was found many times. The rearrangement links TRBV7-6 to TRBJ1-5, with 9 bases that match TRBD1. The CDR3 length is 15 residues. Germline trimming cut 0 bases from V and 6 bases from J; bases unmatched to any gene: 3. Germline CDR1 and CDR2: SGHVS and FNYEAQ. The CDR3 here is CASSLAGQGLQPQHF. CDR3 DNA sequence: TGTGCCAGCAGCTTAGCGGGACAGGGTCTTCAGCCCCAGCATTTT.

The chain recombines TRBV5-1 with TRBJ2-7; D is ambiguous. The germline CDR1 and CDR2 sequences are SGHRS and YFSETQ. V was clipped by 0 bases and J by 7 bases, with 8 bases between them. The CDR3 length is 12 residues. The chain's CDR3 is CASSLAVGEQYF. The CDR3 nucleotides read TGCGCCAGCAGCTTGGCCGTCGGGGAGCAGTACTTC. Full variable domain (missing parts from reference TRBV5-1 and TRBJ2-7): KAGVTQTPRYLIKTRGQQVTLSCSPISGHRSVSWYQQTPGQGLQFLFEYFSETQRNKGNFPGRFSGRQFSNSRSEMNVSTLELGDSALYLCASSLAVGEQYFGPGTRLTVT.

The CDR3, as DNA: TGCAGTGCTCCCCTCGAGACCCAGTACTTC. Translating it yields CSAPLETQYF. V gene TRBV20-1 combines with J gene TRBJ2-5, with D unclear. The germline V gene has CDR1 DFQATT and CDR2 SNEGSKA (reference sequence). V gave up 5 bases and J gave up 5 bases, with 6 bases separating them. The CDR3 has 10 residues.